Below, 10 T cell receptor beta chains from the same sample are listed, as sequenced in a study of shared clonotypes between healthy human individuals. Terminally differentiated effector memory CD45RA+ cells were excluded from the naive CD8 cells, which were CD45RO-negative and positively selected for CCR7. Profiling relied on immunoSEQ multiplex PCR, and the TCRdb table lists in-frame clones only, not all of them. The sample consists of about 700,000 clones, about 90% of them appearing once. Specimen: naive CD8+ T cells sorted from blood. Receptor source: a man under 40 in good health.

Here the CDR3 DNA reads TGTGCCAGCAGTTTCCCCGACGACAGGGGCCCAGAGACCCAGTACTTC. Translating gives CASSFPDDRGPETQYF. This chain uses TRBV28 with TRBJ2-5; TRBD1 agrees at 8 bases. This CDR3 is built from 16 residues. With 3 bases clipped from V and 4 bases from J, the junction kept 10 bases outside the gene matches. Germline CDR1 MDHEN, CDR2 SYDVKM.

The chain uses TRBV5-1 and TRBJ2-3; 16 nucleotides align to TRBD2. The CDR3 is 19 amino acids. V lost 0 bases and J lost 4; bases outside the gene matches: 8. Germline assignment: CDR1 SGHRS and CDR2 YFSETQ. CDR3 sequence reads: CASSLDGTSGRAVPDTQYF. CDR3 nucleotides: TGCGCCAGCAGCTTGGATGGGACTAGCGGGAGGGCCGTCCCAGATACGCAGTATTTT.

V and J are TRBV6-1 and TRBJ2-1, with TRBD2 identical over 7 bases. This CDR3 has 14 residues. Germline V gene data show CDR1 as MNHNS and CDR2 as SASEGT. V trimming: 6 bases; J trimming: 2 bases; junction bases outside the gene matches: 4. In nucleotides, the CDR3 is TGTGCCAGCAGGAGGAGCGGGACCTACAATGAGCAGTTCTTC. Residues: CASRRSGTYNEQFF.

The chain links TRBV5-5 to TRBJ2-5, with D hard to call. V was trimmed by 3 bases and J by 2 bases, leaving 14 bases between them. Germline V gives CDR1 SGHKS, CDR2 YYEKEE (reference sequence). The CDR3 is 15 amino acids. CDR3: CASSSSSRRQETQYF. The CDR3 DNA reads TGTGCCAGCAGCTCCTCATCCCGGCGGCAAGAGACCCAGTACTTC. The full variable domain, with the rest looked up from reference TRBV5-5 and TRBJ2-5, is DAGVTQSPTHLIKTRGQQVTLRCSPISGHKSVSWYQQVLGQGPQFIFQYYEKEERGRGNFPDRFSARQFPNYSSELNVNALLLGDSALYLCASSSSSRRQETQYFGPGTRLLVL.

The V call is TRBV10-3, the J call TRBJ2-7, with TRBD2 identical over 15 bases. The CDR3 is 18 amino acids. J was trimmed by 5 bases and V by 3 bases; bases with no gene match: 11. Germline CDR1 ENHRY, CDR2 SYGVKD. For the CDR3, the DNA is TGTGCCATCAGTGATCCAGGACTAGCGGGAGGGATCTACCACGAGCAGTACTTC. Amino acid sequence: CAISDPGLAGGIYHEQYF.

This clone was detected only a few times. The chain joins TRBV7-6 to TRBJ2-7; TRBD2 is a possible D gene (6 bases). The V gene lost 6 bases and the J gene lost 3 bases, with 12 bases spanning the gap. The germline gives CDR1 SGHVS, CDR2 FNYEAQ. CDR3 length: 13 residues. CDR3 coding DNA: TGTGCCAGCAGTCAAGGAGGGATCTACGAGCAGTACTTC. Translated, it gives CASSQGGIYEQYF.

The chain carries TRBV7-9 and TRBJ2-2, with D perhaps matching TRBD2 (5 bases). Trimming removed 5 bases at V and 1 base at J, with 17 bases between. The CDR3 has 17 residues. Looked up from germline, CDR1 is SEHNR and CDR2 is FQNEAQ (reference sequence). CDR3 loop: CASSPRLSAGNTGELFF. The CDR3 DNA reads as TGTGCCAGCAGCCCACGACTAAGCGCAGGGAACACCGGGGAGCTGTTTTTT.

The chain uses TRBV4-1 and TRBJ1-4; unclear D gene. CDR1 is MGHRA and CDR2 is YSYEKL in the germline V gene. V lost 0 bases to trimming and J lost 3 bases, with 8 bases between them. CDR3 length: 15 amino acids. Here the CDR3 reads CASSQDSSSNEKLFF. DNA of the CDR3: TGCGCCAGCAGCCAAGATTCCAGCTCTAATGAAAAACTGTTTTTT.

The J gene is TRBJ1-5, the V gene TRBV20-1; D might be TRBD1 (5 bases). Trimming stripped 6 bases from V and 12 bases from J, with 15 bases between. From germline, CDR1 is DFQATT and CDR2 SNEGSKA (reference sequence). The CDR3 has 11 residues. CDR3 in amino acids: CSAPEGLRQHF. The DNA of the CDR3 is TGCAGTGCCCCCGAGGGGTTGCGCCAGCATTTT.

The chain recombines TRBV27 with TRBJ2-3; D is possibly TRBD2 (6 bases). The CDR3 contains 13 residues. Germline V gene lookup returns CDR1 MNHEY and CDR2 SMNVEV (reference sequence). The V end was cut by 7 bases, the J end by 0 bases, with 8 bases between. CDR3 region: CASMGTSTDTQYF. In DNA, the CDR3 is TGTGCCAGCATGGGGACTAGCACAGATACGCAGTATTTT.